This T cell receptor beta chain appears in the sequencing data of a study of T cell responses to AZD1222 COVID-19 vaccine. Background on the study: The analysis combined second doses at about 4 or about 12 weeks. Study-level findings and limits: Clonal diversity was possibly underestimated; the donors were predominantly white British and more often female. Distributed over spike, vaccine-associated CD4 TCRs predominated at 160-218 and 743-854.

As concerns this clone: The antigen is unknown.

This CDR3 has 13 residues. Germline-derived CDR1 and CDR2 are MNHEY and SMNVEV (reference sequence). Trimming removed 4 bases at V and 4 bases at J, with 11 bases between. Assay: immunoSEQ multiplex PCR; the TCRdb copy retains only in-frame clones and omits some. The sample carries roughly 140,000 clones, about 87% recorded once. The starting material was peripheral blood, obtained on day 0 of AZD1222 vaccination. The receptor was isolated from an adult in good health. The chain recombines TRBV27 with TRBJ2-7; D ambiguous. CDR3 region: CASSWVFGYEQYF. The CDR3 DNA follows: TGTGCCAGCAGTTGGGTATTCGGATACGAGCAGTACTTC.